Following are 11 T cell receptor beta chains from one sample sequenced in a study of CD8+CD57+ T cells in acquired aplastic anemia. CD8+CD57+ cell expansion, shown by flow cytometry, had occurred in the patients selected for sequencing. The template used for profiling TCR beta VDJ and CDR3 was genomic DNA. TCRdb re-called the reads with MiXCR, one entry per CDR3 protein. The data hold about 240,000 distinct CDR3 sequences, with around half observed a single time. Sample: sorted CD4+, CD8+, or CD8+CD57+ T cells (not recorded which) from PBMCs. These TCRs come from a human donor with aplastic anemia.

J is TRBJ1-6 and V is TRBV7-9, with D unresolved. Trimming took 3 bases from V and 10 from J, leaving 10 bases between them. This CDR3 has 13 amino acids. Per the germline V gene, CDR1 is SEHNR and CDR2 is FQNEAQ (reference sequence). CDR3 sequence: CASSFDPQSPLHF. CDR3 coding DNA: TGTGCCAGCAGCTTCGACCCACAGTCACCCCTCCACTTT.

The chain joins TRBV15 to TRBJ2-1; 9 bases map to TRBD2. V dropped 3 bases and J dropped 7; count of bases not matched to a gene: 10. The CDR3 has 16 amino acids. Germline V gene sequence: CDR1 LNHNV, CDR2 YYDKDF (reference sequence). The CDR3, as DNA: TGTGCCACCAGCAGTCCAGGGGCGGGGGGGTGGAATGAGCAGTTCTTC. This translates into CATSSPGAGGWNEQFF.

The chain carries TRBV2 and TRBJ2-7; D perhaps matches TRBD2 (5 bases). Germline-derived CDR1 and CDR2 are SNHLY and FYNNEI. The CDR3 covers 13 residues. V lost 7 bases, J lost 3 bases, and 13 bases lay in between. The CDR3 DNA is TGTGCCAGCATTCCGGACGGACTCTACGAGCAGTACTTC. This gives the protein CASIPDGLYEQYF.

In nucleotides, the CDR3 is TGTGCCAGCAGCTTATTAGGGACTAGCTACGAGCAGTACTTC. Amino acids: CASSLLGTSYEQYF. The chain joins TRBV7-2 to TRBJ2-7, with 8 positions matching TRBD2. The length of the CDR3 is 14 residues. Germline V lookup: CDR1 SGHTA, CDR2 FQGNSA. Trimming cost V 2 bases and J 3 bases; bases outside gene matches: 3. The variable domain in full, completed from reference TRBV7-2 and TRBJ2-7, reads GAGVSQSPSNKVTEKGKDVELRCDPISGHTALYWYRQSLGQGLEFLIYFQGNSAPDKSGLPSDRFSAERTGGSVSTLTIQRTQQEDSAVYLCASSLLGTSYEQYFGPGTRLTVT.

The chain couples TRBV15 to TRBJ2-3, with D possibly called TRBD1 or TRBD2 (6 bases each). V lost 0 bases to trimming and J lost 0 bases, with 16 bases between them. The CDR3 contains 18 residues. Germline CDR1 LNHNV, CDR2 YYDKDF (reference sequence). The DNA for the CDR3 is TGTGCCACCAGCAGAGATTTAAGTAGGGGGGCAAGCACAGATACGCAGTATTTT. This encodes CATSRDLSRGASTDTQYF. Looking up the rest from reference TRBV15 and TRBJ2-3 gives the full variable domain: DAMVIQNPRYQVTQFGKPVTLSCSQTLNHNVMYWYQQKSSQAPKLLFHYYDKDFNNEADTPDNFQSRRPNTSFCFLDIRSPGLGDTAMYLCATSRDLSRGASTDTQYFGPGTRLTVL.

At least ten counts were recorded for this clonotype. The chain is built from TRBV5-8 and TRBJ2-5; no clear D gene. CDR3 size: 14 residues. Germline V gives CDR1 SGHTS, CDR2 YDEGEE. The V end lost 0 bases, the J end lost 1 base, and 7 bases lay between the germline ends. The CDR3 DNA is TGTGCCAGCAGCTTGGCACGCTGCCAAGAGACCCAGTACTTC. This sequence encodes CASSLARCQETQYF.

This clonotype has ten or more counts. The V gene is TRBV29-1, the J gene TRBJ2-7; no clear D gene. The CDR3 is made up of 12 amino acids. Germline values: CDR1 SQVTM, CDR2 ANQGSEA. V was pared by 3 bases and J by 5 bases, with 11 bases between. In DNA form, the CDR3 reads TGCAGCGTTGATTCCGGGTTGGACGAGCAGTACTTC. Protein sequence: CSVDSGLDEQYF.

As DNA, the CDR3 is TGTGCCAGCAGTGTAGGACAGGGCGATGGGGCCAACGTCCTGACTTTC. Residues: CASSVGQGDGANVLTF. The V gene is TRBV2, the J gene TRBJ2-6, with TRBD1 matching over 8 bases. This CDR3 is built from 16 residues. V trimming: 4 bases; J trimming: 3 bases; junction bases outside the gene matches: 5. Germline CDR1 and CDR2: SNHLY and FYNNEI. The full variable domain, in which reference TRBV2 and TRBJ2-6 provide the parts outside the CDR3, is EPEVTQTPSHQVTQMGQEVILRCVPISNHLYFYWYRQILGQKVEFLVSFYNNEISEKSEIFDDQFSVERPDGSNFTLKIRSTKLEDSAMYFCASSVGQGDGANVLTFGAGSRLTVL.

The chain uses TRBV25-1 and TRBJ2-7; 7 bases map to TRBD2. The CDR3 is made up of 14 amino acids. Per the germline V gene, CDR1 is MGHDK and CDR2 is SYGVNS. Trimming took 6 bases from V and 2 from J; bases not matched to a gene: 7. The CDR3 sequence: CASSGGYGAYEQYF. The CDR3 nucleotides are TGTGCCAGCAGCGGGGGGTACGGGGCCTACGAGCAGTACTTC.

This sequence joins TRBV7-9 and TRBJ1-2; TRBD1 agrees at 9 bases. This CDR3 contains 17 residues. Germline assignment: CDR1 SEHNR and CDR2 FQNEAQ (reference sequence). Trimming cost V 5 bases and J 6 bases; bases outside gene matches: 16. The CDR3 DNA sequence: TGTGCCAGCAGCCCAGGCGGTAGGACAGGGGTATCGGATGGCTACACCTTC. This translates into CASSPGGRTGVSDGYTF. Full variable domain (rest looked up from reference TRBV7-9 and TRBJ1-2): DTGVSQNPRHKITKRGQNVTFRCDPISEHNRLYWYRQTLGQGPEFLTYFQNEAQLEKSRLLSDRFSAERPKGSFSTLEIQRTEQGDSAMYLCASSPGGRTGVSDGYTFGSGTRLTVV.

This clonotype occurred a few times. The rearrangement joins TRBV2 to TRBJ2-1; a possible D gene is TRBD2 (6 bases). CDR1 is SNHLY and CDR2 is FYNNEI in the germline V gene. V was pared by 5 bases and J by 5 bases, with 13 bases between. This CDR3 is 14 amino acids long. As DNA, the CDR3 is TGTGCCAGCAGTTGGGAGGATGGTAACAATGAGCAGTTCTTC. Amino acid sequence: CASSWEDGNNEQFF.